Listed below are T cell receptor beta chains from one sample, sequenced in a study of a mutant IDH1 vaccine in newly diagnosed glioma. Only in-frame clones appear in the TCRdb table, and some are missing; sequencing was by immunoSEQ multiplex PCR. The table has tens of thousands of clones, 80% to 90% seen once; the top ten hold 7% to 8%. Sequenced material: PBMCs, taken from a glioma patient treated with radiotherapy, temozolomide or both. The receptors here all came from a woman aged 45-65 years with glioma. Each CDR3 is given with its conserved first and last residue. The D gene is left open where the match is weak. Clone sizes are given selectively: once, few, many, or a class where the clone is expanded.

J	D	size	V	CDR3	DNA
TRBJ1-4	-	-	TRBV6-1	CASSAGQLNEKLFF	TGTGCCAGCAGTGCTGGACAGCTTAATGAAAAACTGTTTTTT
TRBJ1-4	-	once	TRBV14	CASSHVRTLNEKLFF	TGTGCCAGCAGCCATGTCCGGACCCTTAATGAAAAACTGTTTTTT
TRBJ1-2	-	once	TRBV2	CASSEEVWGNYGYTF	TGTGCCAGCAGTGAAGAGGTATGGGGAAACTATGGCTACACCTTC
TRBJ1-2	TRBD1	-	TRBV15	CATSRDRDSNYGYTF	TGTGCCACCAGCAGAGATCGGGACAGCAACTATGGCTACACCTTC
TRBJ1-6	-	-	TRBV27	CASSWEYNSPLHF	TGTGCCAGCAGTTGGGAATATAATTCACCCCTCCACTTT
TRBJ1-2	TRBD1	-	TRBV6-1	CASSVAGGGLYGYTF	TGTGCCAGCAGTGTGGCAGGGGGCGGTTTGTATGGCTACACCTTC
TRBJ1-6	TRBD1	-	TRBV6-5	CASSYEQGVNSPLHF	TGTGCCAGCAGTTACGAACAGGGGGTTAATTCACCCCTCCACTTT
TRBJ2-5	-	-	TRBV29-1	CSVEDPGTSSETQYF	TGCAGCGTTGAAGATCCGGGGACCTCTTCGGAGACCCAGTACTTC
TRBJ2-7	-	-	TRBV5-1	CASSLAGDAGWNEQYF	TGCGCCAGCAGCTTGGCCGGTGACGCAGGGTGGAACGAGCAGTACTTC
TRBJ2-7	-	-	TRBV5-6	CASSSLGLHPTYEQYF	TGTGCCAGCAGCTCCCTAGGGCTACATCCGACCTACGAGCAGTACTTC
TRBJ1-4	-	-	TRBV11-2	CASSLVGAPNEKLFF	TGTGCCAGCAGCTTAGTTGGAGCTCCGAATGAAAAACTGTTTTTT
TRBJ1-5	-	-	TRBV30	CAWSVGAGDNQPQHF	TGTGCCTGGAGTGTGGGGGCCGGAGACAATCAGCCCCAGCATTTT
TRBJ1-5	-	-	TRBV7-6	CASSLHENQPQHF	TGTGCCAGCAGCCTGCACGAAAATCAGCCCCAGCATTTT
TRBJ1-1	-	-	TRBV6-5	CASSYGRNTEAFF	TGTGCCAGCAGTTACGGCAGGAACACTGAAGCTTTCTTT
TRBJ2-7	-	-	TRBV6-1	CAVSFDTNPAYEQYF	TGTGCCGTATCATTTGATACCAACCCCGCCTACGAGCAGTACTTC
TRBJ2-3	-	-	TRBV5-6	CASSPEEGGTDTQYF	TGTGCCAGCAGCCCGGAGGAGGGGGGCACAGATACGCAGTATTTT
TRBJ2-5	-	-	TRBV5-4	CAGGREETQYF	TGTGCCGGGGGGCGGGAAGAGACCCAGTACTTC
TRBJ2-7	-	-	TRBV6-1	CASSRQDKGYEQYF	TGTGCCAGCAGCAGACAGGATAAAGGCTACGAGCAGTACTTC
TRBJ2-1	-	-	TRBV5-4	CASSLAPGGKRAYNEQFF	TGTGCCAGCAGCTTGGCTCCGGGGGGCAAAAGGGCCTACAATGAGCAGTTCTTC
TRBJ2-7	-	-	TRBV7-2	CASSNRATLGEQYF	TGTGCCAGCAGCAACCGGGCGACCCTGGGAGAGCAGTACTTC
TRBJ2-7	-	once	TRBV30	CAWSSRHEQYF	TGTGCCTGGAGCAGCAGGCACGAGCAGTACTTC
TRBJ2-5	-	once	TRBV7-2	CASSPLGVRETQYF	TGTGCCAGCAGCCCCCTAGGGGTAAGGGAGACCCAGTACTTC
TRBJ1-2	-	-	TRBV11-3	CASKPGGSDQGYTF	TGTGCCAGCAAACCGGGAGGGAGCGATCAAGGCTACACCTTC
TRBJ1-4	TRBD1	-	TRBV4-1	CASSQFPDRFNEKLFF	TGCGCCAGCAGCCAATTTCCGGACAGGTTTAATGAAAAACTGTTTTTT
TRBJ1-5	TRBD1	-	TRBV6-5	CASRLTGGSNQPQHF	TGTGCCAGCAGATTGACAGGGGGGAGCAATCAGCCCCAGCATTTT
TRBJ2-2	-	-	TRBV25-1	CASSEYRGDTGELFF	TGTGCCAGCAGTGAATATCGCGGAGACACCGGGGAGCTGTTTTTT
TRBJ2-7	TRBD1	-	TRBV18	CASSFNDRAYEQYF	TGTGCCAGCTCATTCAATGACAGGGCCTACGAGCAGTACTTC
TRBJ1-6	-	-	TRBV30	CACPKQGNSPLHF	TGTGCCTGTCCGAAGCAGGGGAATTCACCCCTCCACTTT
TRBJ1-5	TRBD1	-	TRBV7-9	CASSSGTGVDQPQHF	TGTGCCAGCAGCTCCGGGACAGGGGTGGATCAGCCCCAGCATTTT
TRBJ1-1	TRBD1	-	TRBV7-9	CASSAGQGARAEAFF	TGTGCCAGCAGCGCGGGACAGGGGGCGAGGGCTGAAGCTTTCTTT
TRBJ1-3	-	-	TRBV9	CASSVAREHTIYF	TGTGCCAGCAGCGTAGCCAGGGAACACACCATATATTTT
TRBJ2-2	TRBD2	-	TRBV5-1	CASRSSTSGGTGELFF	TGCGCCAGCAGGTCATCGACTAGCGGGGGAACCGGGGAGCTGTTTTTT
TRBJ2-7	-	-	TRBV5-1	CASSFQGPYEQYF	TGCGCCAGCAGCTTCCAGGGGCCGTACGAGCAGTACTTC
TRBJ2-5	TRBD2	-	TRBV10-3	CAISLAGGPETQYF	TGTGCCATCAGTCTAGCGGGGGGGCCTGAGACCCAGTACTTC
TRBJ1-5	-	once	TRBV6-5	CASSYRNSNQPQHF	TGTGCCAGCAGTTATAGGAATAGCAATCAGCCCCAGCATTTT
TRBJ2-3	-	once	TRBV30	CAHGTADTQYF	TGTGCCCATGGGACCGCAGATACGCAGTATTTT